This TCR beta chain was found in a study of identical twins. Overall study results and limits: Beta out-of-frame sequences showed weaker excess sharing between twins.

This clonotype was counted between two and nine times. The antigen remains undetermined. The junction had 5 bases not matched to a gene; V was cut back by 4 bases and J by 3 bases. The germline CDR1 and CDR2 sequences are LGHNA and YNFKEQ. The CDR3 is made up of 14 amino acids. With no exceptions, donors were healthy Caucasians. TCRdb processed the 5' RACE reads anew with MiXCR; each CDR3 protein has one entry. This sample has approximately 700,000 distinct CDR3 sequences, with around a sixth found just once. The same specimen was also included in a second study, on T cells expressing NK-cell markers. That work states: With an anti-gamma-delta TCR antibody, sorting in several experiments was kept to alpha-beta TCR T cells. A range of about 1.0-8% of CD8+ T cells consisted of dominant NKG2C+ clonotypes in about six donors.

The chain recombines TRBV4-2 with TRBJ1-1, with 7 bases matching TRBD1. The sample comprised PBMCs. The origin of this receptor is a woman in her late teens or twenties in good health. The DNA for the CDR3 is TGTGCCAGCAGCCGTCAGGGGGGGGACACTGAAGCTTTCTTT. It yields the protein CASSRQGGDTEAFF.